These T cell receptor beta chains were read from a single sample in a study of cytomegalovirus exposure and HLA in healthy donors. Profiled with immunoSEQ multiplex PCR; TCRdb holds only in-frame clones, not every one. Found here are about 200,000 clones, 82% of them singletons; the top ten hold under 7.5%. Sample: PBMCs. The receptors here all came from a woman aged 50 to 60 in good health and CMV-seropositive. Each CDR3 is given with its conserved first and last residue. The D gene is left open where the match is weak. Some rows mark clone size as missing; the rest say once, few, many or name a class of expanded clone.

clone size,V gene,J gene,D gene,CDR3 DNA,CDR3 protein
once,TRBV21-1,TRBJ2-4,NA,TGTGCCAGCAGCAAAGCGGGGGGGGCGGTGGAAAAAAACATTCAGTACTTC,CASSKAGGAVEKNIQYF
NA,TRBV28,TRBJ2-1,TRBD2,TGTGCCAGCAGTGCAGCTAGCGGGGGGGCCTGGGAGCAGTTCTTC,CASSAASGGAWEQFF
NA,TRBV6-5,TRBJ1-6,TRBD1,TGTGCCAGCAGTCGACAGGGCCCCCCCTCACCCCTCCACTTT,CASSRQGPPSPLHF
NA,TRBV7-9,TRBJ2-7,TRBD1,TGTGCCAGCAGCTTCGGACAGGGTAAGGAGCAGTACTTC,CASSFGQGKEQYF
NA,TRBV28,TRBJ1-6,NA,TGTGCCAGCAGTTTAGGTCCCCAGATAAATTCACCCCTCCACTTT,CASSLGPQINSPLHF
NA,TRBV4-1,TRBJ2-7,NA,TGCGCCAGCAGGCGGTCGGGAGTCCACTACGAGCAGTACTTC,CASRRSGVHYEQYF
NA,TRBV28,TRBJ1-1,TRBD1,TGTGCCAGCAGTTTAACCCTAGACAGGGGGAACACTGAAGCTTTCTTT,CASSLTLDRGNTEAFF
NA,TRBV19,TRBJ2-6,NA,TGTGCCAGTACCGGAGCTGGGGCCAACGTCCTGACTTTC,CASTGAGANVLTF
NA,TRBV7-2,TRBJ2-7,NA,TGTGCCAGCAGCTTATTTGGGGGCAGCGACGAGCAGTACTTC,CASSLFGGSDEQYF
NA,TRBV2,TRBJ2-7,TRBD2,TGTGCCAGCACCTCGACTAGCGGGGGAGTCAACGAGCAGTACTTC,CASTSTSGGVNEQYF
NA,TRBV10-3,TRBJ1-1,TRBD1,TGTGCCATCAGTGAAAACAGGGGATATACTGAAGCTTTCTTT,CAISENRGYTEAFF
NA,TRBV2,TRBJ1-2,NA,TGTGCCAGCAGAAGGACAGTCTTGGACCAAACGAGATGGGGCTACACCTTC,CASRRTVLDQTRWGYTF
NA,TRBV7-2,TRBJ1-5,NA,TGTGCCAGCAGCTTAGTAGAGGGCAGCAATCAGCCCCAGCATTTT,CASSLVEGSNQPQHF
NA,TRBV5-6,TRBJ2-6,TRBD1,TGTGCCAGCAGATACAGGGGTTCTGGGGCCAACGTCCTGACTTTC,CASRYRGSGANVLTF
NA,TRBV18,TRBJ1-4,TRBD1,TGTGCCAGCTCACCACGAGGGGGCAGCGATGAAAAACTGTTTTTT,CASSPRGGSDEKLFF
NA,TRBV5-1,TRBJ2-7,NA,TGCGCCAGCAACCTAGACCGGGGGAGCGAGCAGTACTTC,CASNLDRGSEQYF
NA,TRBV19,TRBJ1-2,NA,TGTGCCAGTTGGACAGCGTATGGCTACACCTTC,CASWTAYGYTF
NA,TRBV12-5,TRBJ2-6,TRBD1,TGTGCTAGTGGCCTTTCTGGACAGGGACTGTCCGGGGCCAACGGCCTGACTTTC,CASGLSGQGLSGANGLTF
NA,TRBV12-5,TRBJ2-1,TRBD2,TGTGCTAGTGGTTTGGTGGTAGCGGGAGGCTCCTACAATGAGCAGTTCTTC,CASGLVVAGGSYNEQFF
NA,TRBV5-1,TRBJ2-5,TRBD2,TGCGCCAGCAGAACTAGCGGGAGTACTGGCCAAGAGACCCAGTACTTC,CASRTSGSTGQETQYF
NA,TRBV19,TRBJ1-5,NA,TGTGCCAGTACCGACTCGGCGCGGGGGGGCTATCAGCCCCAGCATTTT,CASTDSARGGYQPQHF
NA,TRBV28,TRBJ1-4,NA,TGTGCCAGCAGTTTACAGGGCCTCGGACTGTTTTTT,CASSLQGLGLFF
NA,TRBV10-2,TRBJ1-5,TRBD1,TGCGCCAGCAGTGAACAGGGGGCTCATCAGCCCCAGCATTTT,CASSEQGAHQPQHF
NA,TRBV5-1,TRBJ2-7,NA,TGCGCCAGCAGCTCGAGCGGTACCTACGAGCAGTACTTC,CASSSSGTYEQYF
NA,TRBV5-4,TRBJ2-3,NA,TGTGCCAGCAGCCAACTTGGACTGGACAGCGCAGATACGCAGTATTTT,CASSQLGLDSADTQYF
NA,TRBV27,TRBJ1-6,NA,TGTGCCAGCAGTTCGGTCCCAAATTCACCCCTCCACTTT,CASSSVPNSPLHF
NA,TRBV2,TRBJ2-3,NA,TGTGCCAGCAGGGACAGTCCCTCTAGCACAGATACGCAGTATTTT,CASRDSPSSTDTQYF
few,TRBV7-2,TRBJ1-2,TRBD1,TGTGCCAGCAGCTTAGAGTATGGGCAGGGGGCGTGGGGCTACACCTTC,CASSLEYGQGAWGYTF
NA,TRBV6-5,TRBJ1-2,NA,TGTGCCAGCAGAGGACTGGCTAACTATGGCTACACCTTC,CASRGLANYGYTF
NA,TRBV9,TRBJ2-1,NA,TGTGCCAGCAGCTCACTACGGGGGGCCGGGGTGAATGAGCAGTTCTTC,CASSSLRGAGVNEQFF
NA,TRBV18,TRBJ1-1,NA,TGTGCCAGCTCACCACGAGACACTGAAGCTTTCTTT,CASSPRDTEAFF
few,TRBV6-5,TRBJ2-2,NA,TGTGCCAGCAGTCGACAGCCCGCGAACACCGGGGAGCTGTTTTTT,CASSRQPANTGELFF
NA,TRBV28,TRBJ1-1,NA,TGTGCCAGCAGTTTATCGGGGGTAGGGGACACTGAAGCTTTCTTT,CASSLSGVGDTEAFF
NA,TRBV30,TRBJ2-2,TRBD1,TGTGCCTGGAGGACAGGGTGGAACACCGGGGAGCTGTTTTTT,CAWRTGWNTGELFF
NA,TRBV7-9,TRBJ2-4,TRBD2,TGTGCCAGCAGCTCCTTAGCGGGAAACATTCAGTACTTC,CASSSLAGNIQYF
NA,TRBV28,TRBJ2-4,NA,TGTGCCAGTGGACAAATTCAGTACTTC,CASGQIQYF
NA,TRBV28,TRBJ2-7,NA,TGTGCCAGCAGTTTCGTCAGGGGCGAGCAGTACTTC,CASSFVRGEQYF
few,TRBV19,TRBJ2-3,NA,TGTGCCAGTGGACTGGATGCCCATGCCGCAGATACGCAGTATTTT,CASGLDAHAADTQYF
once,TRBV29-1,TRBJ2-2,NA,TGCAGCGTTGGTGGAGCCGGGGAGCTGTTTTTT,CSVGGAGELFF
NA,TRBV6-4,TRBJ1-5,NA,TGTGCCAGCAGTGACCTTGGGGGCGATCAGCCCCAGCATTTT,CASSDLGGDQPQHF
once,TRBV2,TRBJ2-7,NA,TGTGCCAGCAGTGAACTGGGGCAGTTCCACGAGCAGTACTTC,CASSELGQFHEQYF
NA,TRBV12-5,TRBJ2-1,NA,TGTGCTAGTGGTTTGGTACTTGGAGGCCTCTCCTACAATGAGCAGTTCTTC,CASGLVLGGLSYNEQFF
NA,TRBV2,TRBJ1-1,TRBD1,TGTGCCAGCCTCGGGACAGGGTATACTGAAGCTTTCTTT,CASLGTGYTEAFF
NA,TRBV28,TRBJ1-4,NA,TGTGCCAGCAGCGCCCCCGGGGGAGTAAAGAGGGAAAAACTGTTTTTT,CASSAPGGVKREKLFF
NA,TRBV11-2,TRBJ2-7,NA,TGTGCCAGCAGCTTAAATCGTCAGTCAACCTACGAGCAGTACTTC,CASSLNRQSTYEQYF